The clone carrying this T cell receptor (beta chain) was observed a handful of times. Other DNA sequences in this specimen translate into the identical CDR3. In the original analysis: Quantification of nucleated cells was approximated via reference gene primer amplification. Sequencing used immunoSEQ multiplex PCR; TCRdb keeps in-frame clones, though not all of them. V and J calls and clone size are copied from that table; D and trimming were computed from the DNA. The sample lists some 340,000 clones; 90% to 95% were seen once. In terms of age and location, participants ranged from about 18 to 90 years and lived in about 25 US areas. This specimen belongs to a study of blood T cell repertoires in COVID-19. This CDR3 has 13 amino acids. V lost 2 bases, J lost 5 bases, and 10 bases lay in between. Germline lookup yields CDR1 SGHDT and CDR2 YYEEEE.

V usage is TRBV5-6 and J usage is TRBJ1-2; a possible D gene is TRBD1 (6 bases). This clonotype was sampled from a woman aged 30 to 39 who had been exposed to COVID-19. Sequencing input: PBMCs or T cells enriched from blood (not recorded which). DNA of the CDR3: TGTGCCAGCAGCTTAGAAGGACAGTATGGCTACACCTTC. Translating it yields CASSLEGQYGYTF.